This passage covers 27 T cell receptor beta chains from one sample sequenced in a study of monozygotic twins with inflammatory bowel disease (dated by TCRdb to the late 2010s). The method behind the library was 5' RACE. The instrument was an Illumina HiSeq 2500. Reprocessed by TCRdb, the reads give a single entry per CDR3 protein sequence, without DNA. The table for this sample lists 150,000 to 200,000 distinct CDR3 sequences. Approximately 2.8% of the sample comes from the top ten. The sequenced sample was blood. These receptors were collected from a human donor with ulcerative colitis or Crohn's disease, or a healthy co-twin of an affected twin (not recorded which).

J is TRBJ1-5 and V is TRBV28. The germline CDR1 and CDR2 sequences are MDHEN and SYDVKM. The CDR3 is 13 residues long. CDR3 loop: CASSADSNQPQHF.

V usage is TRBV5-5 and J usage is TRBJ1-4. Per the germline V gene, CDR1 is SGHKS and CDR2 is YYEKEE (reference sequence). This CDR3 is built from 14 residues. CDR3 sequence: CASRLSATNEKLFF.

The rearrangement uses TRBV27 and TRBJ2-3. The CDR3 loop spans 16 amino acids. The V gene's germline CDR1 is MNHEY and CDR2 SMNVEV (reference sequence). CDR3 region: CASSLFAGLSTDTQYF.

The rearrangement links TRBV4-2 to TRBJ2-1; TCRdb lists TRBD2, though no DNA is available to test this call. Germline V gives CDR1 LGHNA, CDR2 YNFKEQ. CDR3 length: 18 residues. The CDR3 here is CASSPYPQLAAINNEQFF.

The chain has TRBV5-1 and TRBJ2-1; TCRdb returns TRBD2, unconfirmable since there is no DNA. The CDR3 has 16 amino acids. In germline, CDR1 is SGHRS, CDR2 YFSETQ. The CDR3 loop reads CASSLLSGISYNEQFF.

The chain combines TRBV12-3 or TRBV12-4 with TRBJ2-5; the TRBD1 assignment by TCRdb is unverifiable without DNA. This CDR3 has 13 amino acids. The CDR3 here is CASSRDRGETQYF.

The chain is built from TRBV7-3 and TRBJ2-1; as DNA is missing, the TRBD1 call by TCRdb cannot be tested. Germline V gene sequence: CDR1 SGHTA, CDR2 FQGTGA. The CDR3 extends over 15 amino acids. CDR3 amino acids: CASSFWDRVGNEQFF.

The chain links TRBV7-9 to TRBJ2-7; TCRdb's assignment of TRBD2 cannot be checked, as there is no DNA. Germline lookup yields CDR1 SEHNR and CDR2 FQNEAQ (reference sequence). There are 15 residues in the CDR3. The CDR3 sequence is CASSPYPAGTDEQYF.

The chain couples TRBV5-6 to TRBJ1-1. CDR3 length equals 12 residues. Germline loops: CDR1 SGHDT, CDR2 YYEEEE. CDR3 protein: CASSLSGIEAFF. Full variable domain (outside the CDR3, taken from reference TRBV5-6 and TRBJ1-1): DAGVTQSPTHLIKTRGQQVTLRCSPKSGHDTVSWYQQALGQGPQFIFQYYEEEERQRGNFPDRFSGHQFPNYSSELNVNALLLGDSALYLCASSLSGIEAFFGQGTRLTVV.

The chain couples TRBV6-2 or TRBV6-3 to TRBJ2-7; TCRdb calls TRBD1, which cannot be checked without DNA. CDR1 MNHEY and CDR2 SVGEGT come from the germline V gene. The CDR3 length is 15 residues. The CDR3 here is CASTRDGSNRGEQYF.

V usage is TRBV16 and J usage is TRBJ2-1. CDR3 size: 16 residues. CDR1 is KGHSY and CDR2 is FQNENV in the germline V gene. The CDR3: CASSQQHFSSYNEQFF.

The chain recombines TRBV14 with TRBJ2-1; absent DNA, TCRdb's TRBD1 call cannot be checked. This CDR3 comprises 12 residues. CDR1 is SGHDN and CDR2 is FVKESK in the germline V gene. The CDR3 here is CASSRTGREQFF.

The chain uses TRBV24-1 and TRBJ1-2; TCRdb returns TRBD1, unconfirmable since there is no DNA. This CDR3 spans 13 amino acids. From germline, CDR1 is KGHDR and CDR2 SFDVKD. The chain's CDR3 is CATSGGQPYGYTF.

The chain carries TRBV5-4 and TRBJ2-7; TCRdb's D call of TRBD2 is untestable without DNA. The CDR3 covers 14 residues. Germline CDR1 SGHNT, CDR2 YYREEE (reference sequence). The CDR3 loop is CASSREGRSYERYF.

CDR3 sequence reads: CASSLGQGISSGANVLTF. The chain combines TRBV5-4 with TRBJ2-6; lacking DNA, the TRBD1 call made by TCRdb goes unchecked. From germline, CDR1 is SGHNT and CDR2 YYREEE (reference sequence). The CDR3 has 18 residues. Together with reference TRBV5-4 and TRBJ2-6, the CDR3 gives the full variable domain: ETGVTQSPTHLIKTRGQQVTLRCSSQSGHNTVSWYQQALGQGPQFIFQYYREEENGRGNFPPRFSGLQFPNYSSELNVNALELDDSALYLCASSLGQGISSGANVLTFGAGSRLTVL.

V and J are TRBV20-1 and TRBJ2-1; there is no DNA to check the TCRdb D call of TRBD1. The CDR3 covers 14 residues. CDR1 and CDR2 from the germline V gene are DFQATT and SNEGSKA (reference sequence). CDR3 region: CRTSPGQGIDEQFF.

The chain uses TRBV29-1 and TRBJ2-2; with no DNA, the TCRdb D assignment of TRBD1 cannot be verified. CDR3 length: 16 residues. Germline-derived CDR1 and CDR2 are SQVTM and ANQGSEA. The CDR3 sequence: CSVEDRGGIDTGELFF.

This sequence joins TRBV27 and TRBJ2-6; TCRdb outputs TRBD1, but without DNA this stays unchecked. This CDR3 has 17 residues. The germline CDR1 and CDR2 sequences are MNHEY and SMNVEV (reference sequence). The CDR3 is CASSLGQGYFGANVLTF.

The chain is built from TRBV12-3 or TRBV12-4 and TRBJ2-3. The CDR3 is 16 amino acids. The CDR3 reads CASSLVRAQSTDTQYF.

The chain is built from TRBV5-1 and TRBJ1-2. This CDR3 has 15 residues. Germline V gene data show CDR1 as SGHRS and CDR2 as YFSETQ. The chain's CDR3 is CASSLVSGIDYGYTF.

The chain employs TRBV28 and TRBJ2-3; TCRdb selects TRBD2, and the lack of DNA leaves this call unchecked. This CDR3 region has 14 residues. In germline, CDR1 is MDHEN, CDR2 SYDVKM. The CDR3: CASSLGTPPDTQYF. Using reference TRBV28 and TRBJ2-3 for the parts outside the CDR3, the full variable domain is DVKVTQSSRYLVKRTGEKVFLECVQDMDHENMFWYRQDPGLGLRLIYFSYDVKMKEKGDIPEGYSVSREKKERFSLILESASTNQTSMYLCASSLGTPPDTQYFGPGTRLTVL.

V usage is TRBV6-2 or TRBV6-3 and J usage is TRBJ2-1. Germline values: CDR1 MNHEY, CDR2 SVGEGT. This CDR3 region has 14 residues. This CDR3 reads CASSYSEFYNEQFF.

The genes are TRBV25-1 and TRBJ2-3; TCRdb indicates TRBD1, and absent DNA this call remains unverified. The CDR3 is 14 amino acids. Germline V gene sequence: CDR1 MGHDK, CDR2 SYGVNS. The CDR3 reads CASGNRASTDTQYF.

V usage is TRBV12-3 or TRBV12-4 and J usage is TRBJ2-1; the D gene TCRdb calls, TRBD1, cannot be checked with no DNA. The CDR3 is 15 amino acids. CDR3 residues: CASSARDKPYNEQFF.

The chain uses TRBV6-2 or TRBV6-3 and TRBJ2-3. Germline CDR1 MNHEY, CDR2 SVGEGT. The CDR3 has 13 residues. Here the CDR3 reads CASSPVFADTQYF.

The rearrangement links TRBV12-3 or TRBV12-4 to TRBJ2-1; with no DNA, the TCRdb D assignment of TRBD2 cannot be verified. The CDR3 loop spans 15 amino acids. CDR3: CASSTSGLALDEQFF.

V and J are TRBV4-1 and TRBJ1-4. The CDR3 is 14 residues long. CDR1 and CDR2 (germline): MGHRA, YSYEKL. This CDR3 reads CASSRPSRNEKLFF.